The subject of this entry is one T cell receptor (beta chain). Its matching antigen is unknown. The assay used deep level. The assay was immunoSEQ multiplex PCR, and TCRdb's table has in-frame clones only and misses some. The repertoire holds approximately 2,000,000 clones, with 93% as singletons. The junction had 10 bases not matched to a gene; V was cut back by 6 bases and J by 6 bases. The germline CDR1 and CDR2 sequences are WNHNN and SYGVQD (reference sequence). There are 15 residues in the CDR3. The sample originates from a study of shared clonotypes between healthy human individuals. Study-wide points: Naive CD4 clonotypes were shared across a handful of donors at around 5.4%.

Positive CCR7 selection of CD45RO-negative cells yielded the naive CD8 cells, and terminally differentiated effector memory CD45RA+ cells were excluded. This clonotype originated in a man aged 18 to 35 in good health. Some clones in this sample may be carry-over from other donors' samples. Sequencing was done on a sample of naive CD8+ T cells from PBMCs. The V and J genes are TRBV10-1 and TRBJ2-1, with 8 bases fitting TRBD2. In DNA form, the CDR3 reads TGCGCCAGCAGCCAAGCGGGAGACGCGCGCAATGAGCAGTTCTTC. This translates into CASSQAGDARNEQFF.